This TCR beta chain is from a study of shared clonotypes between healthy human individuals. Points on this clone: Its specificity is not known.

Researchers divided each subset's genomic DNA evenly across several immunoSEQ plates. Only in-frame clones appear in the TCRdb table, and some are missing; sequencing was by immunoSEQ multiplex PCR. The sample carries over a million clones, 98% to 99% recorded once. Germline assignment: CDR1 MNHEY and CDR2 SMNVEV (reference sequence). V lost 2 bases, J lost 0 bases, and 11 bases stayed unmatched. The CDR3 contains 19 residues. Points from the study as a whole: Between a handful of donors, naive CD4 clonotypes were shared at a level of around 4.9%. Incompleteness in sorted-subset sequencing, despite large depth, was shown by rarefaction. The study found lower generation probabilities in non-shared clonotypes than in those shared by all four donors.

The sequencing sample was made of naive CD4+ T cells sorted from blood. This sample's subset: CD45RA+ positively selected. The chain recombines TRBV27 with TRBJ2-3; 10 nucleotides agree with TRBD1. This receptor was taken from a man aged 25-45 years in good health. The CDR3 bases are TGTGCCAGCAGTTTAACAGGGACAGGGGTCCCGTTAAGCACAGATACGCAGTATTTT. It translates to CASSLTGTGVPLSTDTQYF.